Following are 5 T cell receptor beta chains from one sample sequenced in a study of spatial heterogeneity in lung cancer. TCRdb redid the calling of the 5' RACE reads with MiXCR, one entry per CDR3 protein. Of about 85,000 distinct CDR3 sequences listed, 15% to 25% were seen once; the top ten hold roughly 6.2%. Time point reported: sample taken at primary tumor resection. The study sequenced unsorted whole RNA from tumor, nontumor lung or frozen PBMC. The specimen comprised PBMCs, sampled at surgery. These receptors were obtained from a male donor with early-stage non-small cell lung cancer.

This clonotype was picked up a small number of times. The rearrangement uses TRBV28 and TRBJ1-4; D is undetermined. V lost 2 bases and J 7 bases, leaving 11 bases between the germline ends. CDR3 length equals 14 residues. Germline V gene sequence: CDR1 MDHEN, CDR2 SYDVKM. CDR3 protein: CASSLGPPPEKLFF. The CDR3 DNA reads TGTGCCAGCAGTTTAGGGCCCCCCCCTGAAAAACTGTTTTTT. The full variable domain, in which reference TRBV28 and TRBJ1-4 provide the parts outside the CDR3, is DVKVTQSSRYLVKRTGEKVFLECVQDMDHENMFWYRQDPGLGLRLIYFSYDVKMKEKGDIPEGYSVSREKKERFSLILESASTNQTSMYLCASSLGPPPEKLFFGSGTQLSVL.

This clonotype has just a few counts. The rearrangement links TRBV6-5 to TRBJ1-3; D unresolved. Germline V lookup: CDR1 MNHEY, CDR2 SVGAGI. CDR3 size: 13 residues. V was trimmed by 6 bases and J by 1 base, leaving 7 bases between them. The CDR3 DNA reads as TGTGCCAGCAGGCGGGGATCTGGAAACACCATATATTTT. Translation: CASRRGSGNTIYF.

The sample holds a few counts of this clonotype. CDR3 sequence reads: CASTDRGTNEKLFF. The DNA for the CDR3 is TGTGCCAGCACCGACAGGGGAACTAATGAAAAACTGTTTTTT. The J gene is TRBJ1-4, the V gene TRBV7-2, with 8 bases that match TRBD1. CDR1 is SGHTA, CDR2 FQGNSA, per germline. V was pared by 7 bases and J by 1 base, with 2 bases of the junction left unmatched. The CDR3 consists of 14 residues.

The V call is TRBV20-1, the J call TRBJ1-1, with 9 bases fitting TRBD1. J lost 5 bases, V lost 5 bases, and 6 bases had no gene match. CDR1 and CDR2 from the germline V gene are DFQATT and SNEGSKA (reference sequence). There are 13 residues in the CDR3. CDR3 protein: CSAGGQGGTEAFF. The CDR3 DNA follows: TGCAGTGCTGGGGGACAGGGTGGGACTGAAGCTTTCTTT.

The chain couples TRBV27 to TRBJ2-7; 12 nucleotides match TRBD1. The germline gives CDR1 MNHEY, CDR2 SMNVEV (reference sequence). CDR3 length equals 15 residues. Unmatched junction bases numbered 10, after V lost 8 bases and J lost 5 bases. The CDR3 sequence: CASGRGTGGIDEQYF. The CDR3 DNA reads TGTGCCAGCGGACGAGGGACAGGGGGCATCGACGAGCAGTACTTC.